This T cell receptor beta chain was captured in a study of CD8 T cells in ankylosing spondylitis. Regarding the study as a whole: Enrichment of disease-linked clones was reportedly significant in matched ankylosing spondylitis synovial fluid. Among TCR beta sequences, a motif of eight highly homologous variants appeared characteristic of ankylosing spondylitis blood.

Quantitative molecular-barcoded 5'-RACE generated the TCR beta libraries. TCRdb called the 5' RACE reads again in MiXCR, with one record for every CDR3 protein. This table has 85,000 to 100,000 distinct CDR3 sequences, about 9.1% appearing once. The sample holds many counts of this clonotype. Its antigen is undetermined. Sequenced input: blood, either unsorted or a sorted T cell fraction (not recorded which). The TCR comes from a male donor with ankylosing spondylitis or in good health (not recorded which).

CDR3 nucleotides: TGTGCCAGCAGCTCTCATAGCGGGGTGAGGGCAGATACGCAGTATTTT. It yields the protein CASSSHSGVRADTQYF. The chain joins TRBV11-2 to TRBJ2-3, with TRBD2 matching over 8 bases. V was clipped by 4 bases and J by 4 bases; unmatched bases: 10. The CDR3 loop spans 16 amino acids. Germline loops: CDR1 SGHAT, CDR2 FQNNGV.